The rows below give T cell receptor beta chains drawn from one sample of a study of early T cells in non-severe SARS-CoV-2 infection. TCRdb recomputed calls from the 5' RACE reads with MiXCR, one row per CDR3 protein. The sample yields more than 50,000 distinct CDR3 sequences, about 9.1% seen once. Sequencing was performed on whole blood. These receptors all come from an adult who was a healthcare worker with PCR-confirmed SARS-CoV-2 infection or an uninfected control (not recorded which). CDR3s include the opening cysteine and the closing phenylalanine or tryptophan. Clone size appears in some rows only: once, few, many, or a class for an expanded clone.

CDR3aa: CASSQDRAGARPGANVLTF; j_gene: TRBJ2-6; v_gene: TRBV4-1; abundance: many
CDR3aa: CASSVGLNSYEQYF; j_gene: TRBJ2-7; v_gene: TRBV9; abundance: many
CDR3aa: CASTLGLAGFPSEQYF; j_gene: TRBJ2-7; v_gene: TRBV7-2; abundance: NA
CDR3aa: CASSRTSGNEQFF; j_gene: TRBJ2-1; v_gene: TRBV3-1; abundance: many
CDR3aa: CASRKGGRPYNEQFF; j_gene: TRBJ2-1; v_gene: TRBV2; abundance: few
CDR3aa: CASSTGRSGIQYF; j_gene: TRBJ2-4; v_gene: TRBV7-3; abundance: many
CDR3aa: CSVGPTGGSYEQYF; j_gene: TRBJ2-7; v_gene: TRBV29-1; abundance: NA
CDR3aa: CAISEPRLAGSTDTQYF; j_gene: TRBJ2-3; v_gene: TRBV10-3; abundance: many
CDR3aa: CASSAGVETQYF; j_gene: TRBJ2-5; v_gene: TRBV5-1; abundance: many
CDR3aa: CASSERTLGYTF; j_gene: TRBJ1-2; v_gene: TRBV2; abundance: few
CDR3aa: CSVEDLGEKLFF; j_gene: TRBJ1-4; v_gene: TRBV29-1; abundance: NA
CDR3aa: CASSPDPGTDTQYF; j_gene: TRBJ2-3; v_gene: TRBV7-9; abundance: many
CDR3aa: CASIGTGNQPQHF; j_gene: TRBJ1-5; v_gene: TRBV6-1; abundance: NA
CDR3aa: CSVDSARETVYNEQFF; j_gene: TRBJ2-1; v_gene: TRBV29-1; abundance: medium-sized
CDR3aa: CSVLKYEKNTGELFF; j_gene: TRBJ2-2; v_gene: TRBV29-1; abundance: NA
CDR3aa: CASRRMGVTDSTDTQYF; j_gene: TRBJ2-3; v_gene: TRBV5-1; abundance: many
CDR3aa: CASSYYTSSYNEQFF; j_gene: TRBJ2-1; v_gene: TRBV12-3/TRBV12-4; abundance: NA
CDR3aa: CAISESKEWAEYF; j_gene: TRBJ2-7; v_gene: TRBV10-3; abundance: NA
CDR3aa: CASSESGRDTQYF; j_gene: TRBJ2-3; v_gene: TRBV3-1; abundance: many
CDR3aa: CASSQVERANSYNEQFF; j_gene: TRBJ2-1; v_gene: TRBV4-3; abundance: many
CDR3aa: CASRTGLNYGYTF; j_gene: TRBJ1-2; v_gene: TRBV6-5; abundance: few
CDR3aa: CASSRDRSNQPQHF; j_gene: TRBJ1-5; v_gene: TRBV12-3/TRBV12-4; abundance: many
CDR3aa: CASSSPGQGYEQYF; j_gene: TRBJ2-7; v_gene: TRBV2; abundance: many
CDR3aa: CSVVGHQRDEQYF; j_gene: TRBJ2-7; v_gene: TRBV29-1; abundance: few
CDR3aa: CASSFQGGRETQYF; j_gene: TRBJ2-5; v_gene: TRBV7-2; abundance: many
CDR3aa: CASSLGLGVLNTEAFF; j_gene: TRBJ1-1; v_gene: TRBV5-1; abundance: few
CDR3aa: CSTRQGSSYEQYF; j_gene: TRBJ2-7; v_gene: TRBV29-1; abundance: NA
CDR3aa: CASTLLGPDSYNEQFF; j_gene: TRBJ2-1; v_gene: TRBV6-5; abundance: many
CDR3aa: CASSQVMTGELFF; j_gene: TRBJ2-2; v_gene: TRBV3-1; abundance: many
CDR3aa: CSVGGADPYGYTF; j_gene: TRBJ1-2; v_gene: TRBV29-1; abundance: many
CDR3aa: CASSQRDHNSPLHF; j_gene: TRBJ1-6; v_gene: TRBV5-6; abundance: NA
CDR3aa: CASSSPGGAYSPLHF; j_gene: TRBJ1-6; v_gene: TRBV11-2; abundance: NA
CDR3aa: CASSLVQGADEQYF; j_gene: TRBJ2-7; v_gene: TRBV7-9; abundance: many
CDR3aa: CASKEGDDGAFF; j_gene: TRBJ1-1; v_gene: TRBV6-4; abundance: NA
CDR3aa: CASSLTMEQDTQYF; j_gene: TRBJ2-3; v_gene: TRBV7-9; abundance: few
CDR3aa: CASSPVDRVCFF; j_gene: TRBJ1-1; v_gene: TRBV12-3/TRBV12-4; abundance: many
CDR3aa: CASSVGTSGGPQETQYF; j_gene: TRBJ2-5; v_gene: TRBV7-9; abundance: many
CDR3aa: CASSGGGNNQPQHF; j_gene: TRBJ1-5; v_gene: TRBV6-6; abundance: many
CDR3aa: CASSDSPHNEQFF; j_gene: TRBJ2-1; v_gene: TRBV6-4; abundance: many
CDR3aa: CAISDVDYGYTF; j_gene: TRBJ1-2; v_gene: TRBV10-3; abundance: many
CDR3aa: CASRAPNEKLFF; j_gene: TRBJ1-4; v_gene: TRBV28; abundance: NA
CDR3aa: CASSHSGELFF; j_gene: TRBJ2-2; v_gene: TRBV3-1; abundance: NA
CDR3aa: CASSSQGGVIYGYTF; j_gene: TRBJ1-2; v_gene: TRBV27; abundance: NA
CDR3aa: CASSSPGQTNTGELFF; j_gene: TRBJ2-2; v_gene: TRBV7-9; abundance: many
CDR3aa: CASSQEGLASRDTQYF; j_gene: TRBJ2-3; v_gene: TRBV4-1; abundance: many
CDR3aa: CASSQGLAGLTSTDTQYF; j_gene: TRBJ2-3; v_gene: TRBV4-3; abundance: many
CDR3aa: CASSWDTGNTEAFF; j_gene: TRBJ1-1; v_gene: TRBV11-2; abundance: few
CDR3aa: CASKVGDGYTF; j_gene: TRBJ1-2; v_gene: TRBV27; abundance: NA
CDR3aa: CASSRNPPGGGSPLHF; j_gene: TRBJ1-6; v_gene: TRBV3-1; abundance: NA
CDR3aa: CAWSVLDSGLIREDSPLHF; j_gene: TRBJ1-6; v_gene: TRBV30; abundance: many
CDR3aa: CASSYLAQGTNSYEQYF; j_gene: TRBJ2-7; v_gene: TRBV5-1; abundance: many